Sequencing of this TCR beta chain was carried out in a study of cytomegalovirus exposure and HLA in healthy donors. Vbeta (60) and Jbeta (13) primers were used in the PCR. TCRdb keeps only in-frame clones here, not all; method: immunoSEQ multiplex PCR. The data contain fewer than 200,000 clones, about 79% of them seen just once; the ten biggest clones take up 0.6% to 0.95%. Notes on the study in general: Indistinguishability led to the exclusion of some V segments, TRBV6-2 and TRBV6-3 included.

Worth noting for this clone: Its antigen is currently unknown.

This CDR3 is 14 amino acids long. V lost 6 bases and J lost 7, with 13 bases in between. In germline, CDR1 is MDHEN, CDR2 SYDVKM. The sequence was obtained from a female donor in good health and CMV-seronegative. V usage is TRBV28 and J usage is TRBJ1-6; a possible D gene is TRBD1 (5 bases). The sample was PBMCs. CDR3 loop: CASRPQGRNSPLHF. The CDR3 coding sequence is TGTGCCAGCAGGCCGCAGGGAAGGAATTCACCCCTCCACTTT.